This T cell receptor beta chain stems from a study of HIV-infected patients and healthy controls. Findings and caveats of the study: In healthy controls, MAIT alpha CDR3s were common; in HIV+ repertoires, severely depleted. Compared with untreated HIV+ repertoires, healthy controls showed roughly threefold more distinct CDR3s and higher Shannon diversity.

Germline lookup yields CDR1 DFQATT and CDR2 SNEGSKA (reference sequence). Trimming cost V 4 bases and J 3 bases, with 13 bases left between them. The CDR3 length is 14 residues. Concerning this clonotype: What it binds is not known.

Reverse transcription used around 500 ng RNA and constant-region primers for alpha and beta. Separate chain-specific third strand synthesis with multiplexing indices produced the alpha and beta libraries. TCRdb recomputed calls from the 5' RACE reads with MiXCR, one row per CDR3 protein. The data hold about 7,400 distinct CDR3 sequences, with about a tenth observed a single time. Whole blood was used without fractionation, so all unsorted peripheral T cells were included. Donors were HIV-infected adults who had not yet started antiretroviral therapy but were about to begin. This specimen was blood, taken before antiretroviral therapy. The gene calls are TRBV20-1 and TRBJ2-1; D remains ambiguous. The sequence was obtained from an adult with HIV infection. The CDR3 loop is CSANHPSSYNEQFF. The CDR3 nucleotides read TGCAGTGCTAACCACCCCTCAAGCTACAATGAGCAGTTCTTC.